What follows are 29 T cell receptor beta chains derived from one specimen sequenced in a study of breast tumors, draining lymph nodes, adjacent tissues. The lymph nodes were axillary draining lymph nodes from breast cancer patients. One entry per CDR3 protein, called by TCRdb with MiXCR from the multiplex PCR reads. The sample has over 150,000 distinct CDR3 sequences, approximately 30% seen once. Sequenced sample: axillary lymph node tissue. These receptors all come from a female donor with breast cancer. Some clones in this sample may be carry-over from other donors' samples.

This clonotype was counted ten times or more. One junction end does not reproduce the germline sequence, and a read error may be involved. V usage is TRBV2 and J usage is TRBJ2-7; TRBD2 aligns across 8 bases. Germline CDR1 and CDR2: SNHLY and FYNNEI. The CDR3 extends over 15 amino acids. The CDR3 reads CASSEAGRGAPLRHF. CDR3 in DNA: TGTGCCAGCAGTGAAGCAGGGCGGGGGGCCCCTCTTCGGCACTTC.

This clonotype was counted many times. This chain links TRBV9 with TRBJ1-6; possibly TRBD1 for D (6 bases). Trimming removed 5 bases from V and 7 bases from J, with 19 bases in between. Germline lookup yields CDR1 SGDLS and CDR2 YYNGEE. The CDR3 totals 16 residues. The CDR3 reads CASSSQGLVLNSPLHF. The CDR3 nucleotides are TGTGCCAGCAGTTCCCAGGGGTTGGTATTAAATTCACCCCTCCACTTT.

This chain connects TRBV6-1 to TRBJ2-7; maybe TRBD2 (6 bases). V dropped 4 bases and J dropped 0 bases, with 10 bases sitting between them. Germline CDR1 MNHNS, CDR2 SASEGT. The CDR3 is 14 residues long. The CDR3 DNA follows: TGTGCCAGCAGTGGACGGGGGATCTCCTACGAGCAGTACTTC. Protein sequence: CASSGRGISYEQYF.

The chain is built from TRBV2 and TRBJ1-2; no firm D call. The CDR3 has 11 amino acids. Germline CDR1 and CDR2: SNHLY and FYNNEI. V gave up 4 bases and J gave up 4 bases, with 4 bases separating them. The CDR3 DNA reads TGTGCCAGCAGTGTAGGCTATGGCTACACCTTC. Translated: CASSVGYGYTF.

Notes on this clonotype: This may come from a read error, since a much larger clone is one base off. The chain has TRBV10-3 and TRBJ1-5; D is ambiguous. Trimming removed 5 bases from V and 0 bases from J, with 17 bases in between. Germline CDR1 ENHRY, CDR2 SYGVKD. The CDR3 runs 17 residues. In DNA, the CDR3 is TGTGCCATCAGTTACTCGGTAGACCGTCCTAGCAATCAGCCCCAGCATTTT. As protein: CAISYSVDRPSNQPQHF.

Ten or more counts support this clonotype. V gene TRBV7-8 combines with J gene TRBJ2-7; possibly TRBD1 for D (5 bases). This CDR3 comprises 16 residues. Trimming took off 5 bases at V and 5 bases at J, with 22 bases between the two ends. Germline CDR1 is SGHVS and CDR2 is FQNEAQ. The CDR3 DNA is TGTGCCAGCAGCACCATTGGGGCGGACGTTGGCCACGAGCAGTACTTC. It encodes CASSTIGADVGHEQYF.

This clonotype was counted only a few times. A much larger clonotype is one base distant, so this may be a read error. The rearrangement uses TRBV5-6 and TRBJ2-3; D is perhaps TRBD2 (5 bases). Trimming stripped 1 base from V and 1 base from J, with 10 bases between. Germline CDR1 reads SGHDT; CDR2 reads YYEEEE. The CDR3 extends over 15 amino acids. The CDR3 DNA follows: TGTGCCAGCAGCTTGTGGGCAGCGGGCACAGATACGCAGTATTTT. It encodes CASSLWAAGTDTQYF. The full variable domain, with the rest looked up from reference TRBV5-6 and TRBJ2-3, is DAGVTQSPTHLIKTRGQQVTLRCSPKSGHDTVSWYQQALGQGPQFIFQYYEEEERQRGNFPDRFSGHQFPNYSSELNVNALLLGDSALYLCASSLWAAGTDTQYFGPGTRLTVL.

This clonotype has ten or more counts. The CDR3 region is CATSRDRGQETQYF. CDR3 nucleotide sequence: TGTGCCACCAGCAGAGACAGGGGGCAAGAGACCCAGTACTTC. The J gene is TRBJ2-5, the V gene TRBV15; 7 positions agree with TRBD1. V was clipped by 0 bases and J by 2 bases; unmatched bases: 0. The CDR3 covers 14 residues. Per the germline V gene, CDR1 is LNHNV and CDR2 is YYDKDF (reference sequence).

This clonotype was found many times. The chain uses TRBV25-1 and TRBJ2-3; tentatively, D is TRBD2 (5 bases). The CDR3 length is 17 residues. V lost 2 bases, J lost 5 bases, and 20 bases lay in between. CDR1 and CDR2 from the germline V gene are MGHDK and SYGVNS. The CDR3 protein is CASSETGFGLALDTQYF. In nucleotides, the CDR3 is TGTGCCAGCAGTGAAACGGGGTTTGGGCTGGCGTTAGATACGCAGTATTTT.

The chain is built from TRBV29-1 and TRBJ1-6, with 11 bases lining up with TRBD1. The CDR3 is made up of 12 amino acids. The germline V gene encodes CDR1 SQVTM and CDR2 ANQGSEA. J gave up 14 bases and V 5 bases, and 5 bases lay outside the gene matches. CDR3 region: CSVSGQGVALHF. Here the CDR3 DNA reads TGCAGCGTTTCGGGACAGGGGGTGGCCCTCCACTTT.

CDR3: CASPFPLCSYNEQFF. CDR3 nucleotides: TGTGCCAGCCCCTTCCCACTGTGCTCCTACAATGAGCAGTTCTTC. The chain carries TRBV5-6 and TRBJ2-1; D unclear. The CDR3 runs 15 residues. Between the trimmed V and J ends, which lost 7 bases and 0 bases, there was a span of 14 bases. Per germline, CDR1 SGHDT and CDR2 YYEEEE.

The V call is TRBV7-9, the J call TRBJ1-2; D uncertain. This CDR3 is built from 14 residues. Germline CDR1 SEHNR, CDR2 FQNEAQ (reference sequence). V was clipped by 5 bases and J by 0 bases, with 10 bases between them. This CDR3 reads CASSPRATNYGYTF. Here the CDR3 DNA reads TGTGCCAGCAGCCCCCGGGCAACTAACTATGGCTACACCTTC.

This clonotype was counted only a few times. A single base separates this from a much larger clone, so it may be a read error. The chain joins TRBV2 to TRBJ1-3; tentatively, D is TRBD1 (5 bases). CDR1 and CDR2 from the germline V gene are SNHLY and FYNNEI. The length of the CDR3 is 13 residues. The CDR3 region is CASRQSAGSTIYF. CDR3 nucleotide sequence: TGTGCCAGTCGACAGAGCGCTGGAAGCACCATATATTTT. Together with reference TRBV2 and TRBJ1-3, the CDR3 gives the full variable domain: EPEVTQTPSHQVTQMGQEVILRCVPISNHLYFYWYRQILGQKVEFLVSFYNNEISEKSEIFDDQFSVERPDGSNFTLKIRSTKLEDSAMYFCASRQSAGSTIYFGEGSWLTVV.

This clonotype was found many times. The V and J genes are TRBV7-2 and TRBJ1-2, with D uncertain. The V gene lost 1 base and the J gene lost 6 bases, with 9 bases spanning the gap. The germline V gene encodes CDR1 SGHTA and CDR2 FQGNSA. The length of the CDR3 is 13 residues. The CDR3 loop is CASSLGGSNGYTF. For the CDR3, the DNA is TGTGCCAGCAGCTTAGGAGGGAGTAATGGCTACACCTTC. The full variable domain, completed using reference TRBV7-2 and TRBJ1-2, is GAGVSQSPSNKVTEKGKDVELRCDPISGHTALYWYRQSLGQGLEFLIYFQGNSAPDKSGLPSDRFSAERTGGSVSTLTIQRTQQEDSAVYLCASSLGGSNGYTFGSGTRLTVV.

The sample holds many counts of this clonotype. V gene TRBV2 combines with J gene TRBJ1-5; D might be TRBD1 (5 bases). Per germline, CDR1 SNHLY and CDR2 FYNNEI. The V end lost 8 bases, the J end lost 3 bases, and 11 bases lay between the germline ends. The length of the CDR3 is 13 residues. CDR3 region: CASGRGPNQPQHF. The CDR3, as DNA: TGTGCCAGCGGGAGGGGTCCCAATCAGCCCCAGCATTTT.

This clonotype was counted only a few times. V is TRBV7-9 and J is TRBJ2-7, with D unclear. CDR1 and CDR2 (germline): SEHNR, FQNEAQ (reference sequence). CDR3 length: 12 amino acids. Deletions cut 9 bases from V and 0 bases from J, with 9 bases between. The CDR3 DNA follows: TGTGCCAGTACCAGGTCCTCCTACGAGCAGTACTTC. It yields the protein CASTRSSYEQYF.

The chain joins TRBV12-3 or TRBV12-4 to TRBJ1-1; TRBD1 is a possible D gene (6 bases). V was cut by 8 bases and J by 2 bases, with 15 bases left in between. The CDR3 runs to 14 residues. The CDR3 region is CASCRTAHNTEAFF. In DNA, the CDR3 is TGTGCCAGCTGCCGGACAGCTCATAACACTGAAGCTTTCTTT.

This clonotype was recorded at least ten times. The chain links TRBV6-2 or TRBV6-3 to TRBJ1-5; D ambiguous. CDR1 and CDR2 from the germline V gene are MNHEY and SVGEGT. CDR3 length equals 17 residues. The V end was cut by 8 bases, the J end by 0 bases, with 20 bases between. The CDR3 region is CASSSSFVLLSNQPQHF. CDR3 sequence (DNA): TGTGCCAGCTCCAGTTCTTTCGTCCTTCTTAGCAATCAGCCCCAGCATTTT.

The chain has TRBV11-2 and TRBJ1-4; tentatively, D is TRBD1 (5 bases). Germline CDR1 SGHAT, CDR2 FQNNGV. This CDR3 is built from 14 residues. With 1 base removed from V and 8 bases from J, the gap between germline ends came to 11 bases. CDR3 amino acids: CASSLGLAGEKLFF. In DNA, the CDR3 is TGTGCCAGCAGCTTAGGACTAGCAGGGGAAAAACTGTTTTTT. The variable domain in full, with the rest retrieved from reference TRBV11-2 and TRBJ1-4, is EAGVAQSPRYKIIEKRQSVAFWCNPISGHATLYWYQQILGQGPKLLIQFQNNGVVDDSQLPKDRFSAERLKGVDSTLKIQPAKLEDSAVYLCASSLGLAGEKLFFGSGTQLSVL.

There are many counts of this clonotype. The chain combines TRBV7-2 with TRBJ2-6; no clear D. Germline values: CDR1 SGHTA, CDR2 FQGNSA. This CDR3 has 15 amino acids. Trimming took 1 base from V and 0 from J, leaving 4 bases between them. In nucleotides, the CDR3 is TGTGCCAGCAGCTTAGTTTACTCTGGGGCCAACGTCCTGACTTTC. Translating it yields CASSLVYSGANVLTF.

This clonotype came up many times. This chain connects TRBV20-1 to TRBJ2-5; D may match TRBD1 or TRBD2 (5 bases each). Trimming cost V 3 bases and J 5 bases, with 16 bases left between them. The CDR3 contains 14 residues. CDR1 is DFQATT, CDR2 SNEGSKA, per germline (reference sequence). The CDR3 nucleotides read TGCAGTGCTAGCGGGGCGGGTTATAGGGAGACCCAGTACTTC. This encodes CSASGAGYRETQYF.

This clonotype showed up many times. The junction departs from germline at one end; a sequencing error may be responsible. The V and J genes are TRBV20-1 and TRBJ1-6; 8 bases fit TRBD1. The CDR3 is 14 residues long. Germline CDR1 and CDR2: DFQATT and SNEGSKA (reference sequence). The CDR3 loop reads CSARQGAQNSPIHF. The DNA of the CDR3 is TGCAGTGCTAGACAGGGGGCACAGAATTCACCCATCCACTTT.

The table lists this clonotype with many counts. This chain uses TRBV7-8 with TRBJ1-5; D is unresolved. CDR1 is SGHVS and CDR2 is FQNEAQ in the germline V gene. This CDR3 is 13 amino acids long. V was trimmed by 2 bases and J by 10 bases, leaving 12 bases between them. In nucleotides, the CDR3 is TGTGCCAGCAGCTTAACGGACGGATACCCCCAGCATTTT. Translating gives CASSLTDGYPQHF.

The J gene is TRBJ1-5, the V gene TRBV5-1; TRBD1 might be the D (5 bases). The CDR3 totals 14 residues. V was shortened by 4 bases and J by 10 bases, with 18 bases between the two germline ends. In germline, CDR1 is SGHRS, CDR2 YFSETQ. Written as DNA, the CDR3 is TGCGCCAGCAGCAAAGGGGCCATGGGTCACCCCCAGCATTTT. It specifies CASSKGAMGHPQHF.

This clonotype was counted many times. J is TRBJ1-2 and V is TRBV11-2; D perhaps matches TRBD1 (6 bases). This CDR3 is 13 amino acids long. Deletions cut 8 bases from V and 3 bases from J, with 13 bases between. Germline values: CDR1 SGHAT, CDR2 FQNNGV. The CDR3 region is CASGTGSDYGYTF. The CDR3 nucleotides read TGTGCCAGCGGAACAGGGTCTGACTATGGCTACACCTTC.

Concerning this clonotype itself: This may stem from a read error, because a much larger clone lies one nucleotide away. The genes are TRBV11-3 and TRBJ2-2, with D tentatively TRBD1 (6 bases). There are 16 residues in the CDR3. V lost 5 bases and J 2 bases, leaving 15 bases between the germline ends. Germline CDR1 reads SGHNT; CDR2 reads YENEEA. The CDR3 loop is CASSLLWDTNTGELFF. CDR3 nucleotide sequence: TGTGCCAGCAGCCTACTTTGGGACACAAACACCGGGGAGCTGTTTTTT.

The chain couples TRBV6-2 or TRBV6-3 to TRBJ2-7; 8 nucleotides agree with TRBD1. V gave up 8 bases and J gave up 3 bases; unmatched junction bases: 15. This CDR3 comprises 16 residues. CDR1 and CDR2 (germline): MNHEY, SVGEGT. The CDR3 DNA reads TGTGCCAGCCGATGGGATGGTAGGACAGGGAGCTACGAGCAGTACTTC. It encodes CASRWDGRTGSYEQYF.

This chain links TRBV7-9 with TRBJ1-6; 7 nucleotides line up with TRBD1. The CDR3 totals 15 residues. Germline assignment: CDR1 SEHNR and CDR2 FQNEAQ (reference sequence). V dropped 7 bases and J dropped 5; count of bases not matched to a gene: 8. The CDR3 DNA is TGTGCCAGCAACCGGGAGGGGACAGATAATTCACCCCTCCACTTT. This sequence encodes CASNREGTDNSPLHF. Supplemented by reference TRBV7-9 and TRBJ1-6, the full variable domain reads DTGVSQNPRHKITKRGQNVTFRCDPISEHNRLYWYRQTLGQGPEFLTYFQNEAQLEKSRLLSDRFSAERPKGSFSTLEIQRTEQGDSAMYLCASNREGTDNSPLHFGNGTRLTVT.

About this clonotype itself: This may arise from a read error, as a much more abundant clone is one base away. The V and J genes are TRBV6-5 and TRBJ2-7; TRBD2 might be the D (5 bases). V was cut by 7 bases and J by 4 bases, with 14 bases left in between. Germline CDR1 and CDR2: MNHEY and SVGAGI. CDR3 length: 13 residues. CDR3 amino acids: CASTHGLGYEQYF. DNA of the CDR3: TGTGCCAGCACCCACGGACTCGGATACGAGCAGTACTTC.